This T cell receptor (beta chain) was identified in a study of blood T cell repertoires in COVID-19 (dated by TCRdb to about 2020). Context from the whole study: The collaborator samples originated in the United States, Italy and Spain and spanned the acute and convalescent phases of COVID-19. The prospective study material was composed of cDNA or gDNA derived from T cells, B-cell-depleted T cells, or PBMCs. Subjects who had been exposed to COVID-19, were actively infected with it, or had recovered from it provided the deeply sampled blood TCRbeta repertoires that made up the dataset. The repertoires were released in a freely available public database intended as a resource for research on the immune response to SARS-CoV-2. The samples were drawn from the first 160 participants of the ongoing ImmuneRACE study and from under 1,500 subjects provided by 6 global collaborators. Sample metadata almost always included a de-identified subject ID, COVID-19 status, age in years and sex. HLA class I and class II types, where available, came from metadata supplied by the sample provider rather than from assay-based typing.

Overall study outcomes, separate from this receptor: The quantity of clinical and demographic metadata differed by source and by participant and was supplied without curation.

In regard to this clone: It lacks a known antigen. No qualities accompany the bases; no much larger clone lies one base away.

TCRbeta CDR3 regions were amplified from genomic DNA using the immunoSEQ Assay, a bias-controlled multiplex PCR. The study's own analysis went as follows. The number of nucleated cells in each sample was estimated from the amplification of reference gene primers within the assay. To quantify the absolute abundance of each unique TCRbeta CDR3 rearrangement, sequence reads were collapsed and filtered. For each sample, productive Simpson clonality was calculated as the square root of Simpson's diversity index across productive rearrangements. This immuneACCESS table, as held by TCRdb, lists in-frame sequences with V and J called but not all clones. Of the missing ones, under half trace to an unresolved V gene in checked studies; the others have no known cause. The V and J calls and the clone size are those of that table, but D and trimming were determined from the DNA. This sample comprises 180,000 or so clones, about 91% of them detected only once. The ten largest clones take up 4% to 5% of the sample.

From the cysteine up to the phenylalanine, the CDR3 has a length of 16 residues. The kept DNA is CDR3 alone, 48 bases in frame from the first base. Taken from the germline V gene, the CDR1 and CDR2 loops are SGHRS and YFSETQ. Trimming takes 4 bases from V and 4 bases from J, and the germline ends sit 20 bases apart. Each collaborating institution followed its own protocols to collect whole blood in K2EDTA tubes. For TCRbeta analysis, collaborators shipped samples in one of three forms: frozen whole blood, isolated PBMCs, or DNA extracted from either of those sample types. The TCR originated in a woman aged 30 to 39 with acute or convalescent COVID-19. Sequencing was done on a sample of peripheral blood. The chain is assembled from TRBV5-1 and TRBJ2-5; no confident D gene assignment can be made. The CDR3 sequence is CASSPQFRVTGETQYF. The bases read TGCGCCAGCAGCCCCCAATTCCGGGTCACGGGAGAGACCCAGTACTTC.